A selection of T cell receptor beta chains follows, all from one sample in a study of blood T cell repertoires in COVID-19. Measured with immunoSEQ multiplex PCR; TCRdb has only the in-frame clones, and not every one. The data show under 200,000 clones, 65% to 90% seen once. The source material was peripheral blood. The source of these receptors is a man aged 55 to 70 with acute or convalescent COVID-19. Each CDR3 is given with its conserved first and last residue. A D gene is named only where the DNA matches it firmly. Part of the rows lack a size; the others show once, few, many or a class for expanded clones.

v_call	clone_size	d_call	j_call	cdr3_length	cdr3_aa	cdr3_nt
TRBV5-1	NA	NA	TRBJ1-2	14	CASSPYRQTYGYTF	TGCGCCAGCAGCCCCTACCGACAGACCTATGGCTACACCTTC
TRBV5-4	NA	TRBD2	TRBJ2-3	14	CASSNGLATDTQYF	TGTGCCAGCAGCAACGGACTAGCGACGGATACGCAGTATTTT
TRBV28	NA	TRBD2	TRBJ2-7	15	CASSEGGSGSYEQYF	TGTGCCAGCAGCGAGGGGGGGAGCGGGAGCTACGAGCAGTACTTC
TRBV11-2	NA	TRBD1	TRBJ2-3	14	CASSSGQARDTQYF	TGTGCCAGCAGCTCGGGACAGGCGAGGGATACGCAGTATTTT
TRBV2	NA	NA	TRBJ1-5	13	CASSAPSEQPQHF	TGTGCCAGCAGCGCCCCGAGTGAACAGCCCCAGCATTTT
TRBV9	once	NA	TRBJ1-2	16	CASTVSMRVGSNGYTF	TGTGCCAGCACCGTTAGTATGAGGGTGGGGTCGAACGGCTACACCTTC
TRBV7-3	NA	TRBD2	TRBJ2-5	14	CASSPTGGRETQYF	TGTGCCAGCAGCCCAACGGGGGGAAGGGAGACCCAGTACTTC
TRBV11-2	NA	NA	TRBJ1-2	15	CASSLGTGIVHGYTF	TGTGCCAGCAGCTTAGGAACAGGGATCGTTCATGGCTACACCTTC
TRBV11-2	NA	NA	TRBJ2-2	14	CASSENSGTGELFF	TGTGCCAGCAGTGAGAACTCAGGCACCGGGGAGCTGTTTTTT
TRBV18	NA	TRBD1	TRBJ1-5	14	CASSPTGWDQPQHF	TGTGCCAGCTCACCGACAGGGTGGGATCAGCCCCAGCATTTT
TRBV28	NA	TRBD2	TRBJ2-5	13	CASSLAGAETQYF	TGTGCCAGCAGTCTAGCGGGAGCAGAGACCCAGTACTTC
TRBV6-1	once	TRBD1	TRBJ1-1	14	CAIQDREVNTEAFF	TGTGCCATCCAAGACAGGGAGGTGAACACTGAAGCTTTCTTT
TRBV12-3/TRBV12-4	few	NA	TRBJ1-2	13	CASRRTANYGYTF	TGTGCCAGCAGACGGACAGCTAACTATGGCTACACCTTC
TRBV10-3	few	TRBD1	TRBJ1-1	16	CAISDRRDRGHFEAFF	TGTGCCATCAGTGATAGGAGGGACAGGGGCCATTTTGAAGCTTTCTTT
TRBV19	NA	TRBD1	TRBJ2-6	15	CASREDRGGANVLTF	TGTGCCAGTAGGGAGGACAGGGGAGGGGCCAACGTCCTGACTTTC
TRBV11-2	NA	NA	TRBJ2-7	17	CASSSLQGIMTTYEQYF	TGTGCCAGCAGCTCCCTACAGGGTATAATGACAACCTACGAGCAGTACTTC
TRBV6-5	few	NA	TRBJ2-7	15	CASRPTRSGSYEQYF	TGTGCCAGCAGGCCTACCCGTAGCGGCTCCTACGAGCAGTACTTC
TRBV6-2/TRBV6-3	NA	NA	TRBJ1-2	13	CASSWDTYNGYTF	TGTGCCAGCAGTTGGGACACTTACAATGGCTACACCTTC
TRBV10-3	once	NA	TRBJ1-2	12	CAIAQRNYGYTF	TGTGCCATCGCCCAGCGAAACTATGGCTACACCTTC
TRBV19	once	NA	TRBJ2-2	14	CATWQGGNTGELFF	TGTGCCACATGGCAGGGTGGGAACACCGGGGAGCTGTTTTTT
TRBV3-1/TRBV3-2	NA	TRBD1	TRBJ1-2	15	CASSQDPQGVRGYTF	TGTGCCAGCAGCCAAGATCCTCAGGGGGTCCGTGGCTACACCTTC
TRBV6-1	once	NA	TRBJ1-2	13	CASSEARGGGYTF	TGTGCCAGCAGTGAAGCGCGGGGTGGGGGCTACACCTTC
TRBV28	NA	TRBD1	TRBJ1-6	14	CASMRTGDNSPLHF	TGTGCCAGCATGAGGACAGGTGATAATTCACCCCTCCACTTT
TRBV27	NA	NA	TRBJ1-5	13	CASSFTGREPQHF	TGTGCCAGCAGTTTCACAGGGAGAGAGCCCCAGCATTTT
TRBV28	NA	TRBD1	TRBJ1-2	16	CASSRQGAPWGYGYTF	TGTGCCAGCAGTAGACAGGGGGCCCCCTGGGGCTATGGCTACACCTTC
TRBV11-2	NA	NA	TRBJ1-1	13	CASSGHLNTEAFF	TGTGCCAGCTCTGGACACCTGAACACTGAAGCTTTCTTT
TRBV3-1/TRBV3-2	NA	NA	TRBJ1-2	15	CASSPRGEDGYGYTF	TGTGCCAGCAGCCCCCGGGGGGAGGACGGCTATGGCTACACCTTC
TRBV28	NA	TRBD2	TRBJ2-2	16	CASSPGGRGGTGELFF	TGTGCCAGCAGCCCTGGAGGGAGGGGTGGGACCGGGGAGCTGTTTTTT
TRBV12-3/TRBV12-4	once	NA	TRBJ1-1	12	CASSQGNTEAFF	TGTGCCAGCAGTCAGGGAAACACTGAAGCTTTCTTT
TRBV28	NA	NA	TRBJ1-4	12	CASSLPHEKLFF	TGTGCCAGCAGCCTTCCCCATGAAAAACTGTTTTTT
TRBV18	NA	TRBD1	TRBJ1-2	15	CASSPSPDRTRGYTF	TGTGCCAGCTCACCATCGCCGGACAGGACGCGCGGCTACACCTTC
TRBV7-7	NA	NA	TRBJ2-7	15	CASSERPGHNYEQYF	TGTGCCAGCAGCGAGCGTCCGGGACACAACTACGAGCAGTACTTC
TRBV9	NA	NA	TRBJ2-7	14	CASSPRLNSYEQYF	TGTGCCAGCAGCCCGCGATTGAATTCCTACGAGCAGTACTTC
TRBV5-1	NA	NA	TRBJ2-1	16	CASSLGLASSYNEQFF	TGCGCCAGCAGCTTAGGCCTAGCGAGCTCCTACAATGAGCAGTTCTTC
TRBV27	NA	NA	TRBJ2-7	20	CASSLIKPGTGLKLTHEQYF	TGTGCCAGCAGTTTAATTAAACCCGGGACTGGATTGAAGCTCACCCACGAGCAGTACTTC
TRBV19	NA	TRBD1	TRBJ2-7	14	CASRQGTGSHEQYF	TGTGCCAGTCGCCAGGGGACAGGGTCCCACGAGCAGTACTTC
TRBV6-5	NA	TRBD1	TRBJ1-1	14	CASLQGAVGTEAFF	TGTGCCAGCTTACAGGGGGCTGTCGGCACTGAAGCTTTCTTT
TRBV29-1	NA	NA	TRBJ1-1	15	CSVENSGIEGPEAFF	TGCAGCGTTGAAAATTCAGGGATTGAAGGTCCTGAAGCTTTCTTT
TRBV5-1	NA	TRBD1	TRBJ1-2	12	CASSQDRNGYTF	TGCGCCAGCAGCCAGGACAGGAATGGCTACACCTTC
TRBV24-1	few	NA	TRBJ1-2	14	CATSDFSQDYGYTF	TGTGCCACCAGTGATTTCTCCCAGGACTATGGCTACACCTTC
TRBV4-2	few	TRBD2	TRBJ2-1	17	CASSPSIQREPNNEQFF	TGTGCCAGCAGCCCCTCGATCCAGCGGGAGCCCAACAATGAGCAGTTCTTC
TRBV28	NA	NA	TRBJ1-4	15	CASSPRAGVNEKLFF	TGTGCCAGCAGTCCCCGGGCAGGGGTTAATGAAAAACTGTTTTTT
TRBV5-1	NA	NA	TRBJ2-1	15	CASSLDASSYNEQFF	TGCGCCAGCAGCTTGGACGCGAGCTCCTACAATGAGCAGTTCTTC
TRBV4-1	NA	TRBD2	TRBJ2-1	16	CASSQGGGRGRNEQFF	TGCGCCAGCAGCCAAGGTGGCGGGAGGGGCCGCAATGAGCAGTTCTTC
TRBV27	NA	NA	TRBJ1-2	14	CASSLRAGRGGYTF	TGTGCCAGCAGTTTACGGGCAGGGAGGGGTGGCTACACCTTC
TRBV18	NA	TRBD1	TRBJ1-1	16	CASSRTRTGLNTEAFF	TGTGCCAGCTCACGAACTAGGACAGGCCTGAACACTGAAGCTTTCTTT
TRBV28	NA	NA	TRBJ1-2	13	CASSATATVGYTF	TGTGCCAGCAGCGCCACCGCAACGGTGGGCTACACCTTC
TRBV3-1/TRBV3-2	few	TRBD1	TRBJ1-5	14	CASSQTGAGQPQHF	TGTGCCAGCAGCCAAACAGGGGCGGGTCAGCCCCAGCATTTT
TRBV9	NA	TRBD2	TRBJ2-7	14	CASSVAGGPGEQYF	TGTGCCAGCAGCGTGGCGGGAGGACCTGGGGAGCAGTACTTC
TRBV4-1	NA	NA	TRBJ2-2	15	CASSQGQVGTGELFF	TGCGCCAGCAGCCAAGGGCAGGTCGGCACCGGGGAGCTGTTTTTT
TRBV11-2	NA	NA	TRBJ2-7	15	CASSLQGYPTYEQYF	TGTGCCAGCAGCTTACAGGGTTACCCTACCTACGAGCAGTACTTC
TRBV4-1	NA	NA	TRBJ1-2	15	CASSQDPTAYYGYTF	TGCGCCAGCAGCCAAGACCCTACTGCGTACTATGGCTACACCTTC